Below, 31 T cell receptor beta chains from the same sample are listed, as sequenced in a study of cytomegalovirus exposure and HLA in healthy donors (dated by TCRdb to 2015 to 2018). The method behind the library was the immunoSEQ multiplex PCR assay. A mixture of 60 forward primers for TCR Vbeta segments and 13 reverse primers for TCR Jbeta segments was used in the multiplex PCR. Imported from immuneACCESS, the table was reduced by TCRdb to in-frame sequences with V and J called. These copies leave out some clones; in studies compared against another copy, an unresolved V gene accounts for under half, and the cause of the remainder is not known. This sample has 100,000 or so clones in its table, and about 69% of those were observed once. The top ten hold 4.5% to 5% of the sample. The sequenced sample consisted of PBMCs. The receptor source for this set is a human donor in good health.

The rearrangement joins TRBV5-1 to TRBJ2-7; 8 bases line up with TRBD2. V trimming: 4 bases; J trimming: 2 bases; junction bases outside the gene matches: 14. The CDR3 runs to 17 residues. Germline-derived CDR1 and CDR2 are SGHRS and YFSETQ. CDR3 amino acids: CASSGLAITRIPYEQYF. The CDR3 DNA follows: TGCGCCAGCAGCGGACTAGCTATAACGCGGATCCCCTACGAGCAGTACTTC.

The chain carries TRBV28 and TRBJ2-5; 12 bases map to TRBD2. The last part of the DNA fits TRBJ2-7 better; the J call may be wrong. This CDR3 has 16 amino acids. Looked up from germline, CDR1 is MDHEN and CDR2 is SYDVKM. In DNA, the CDR3 is TGTGCCAGCAGTTCCTGGACTAGCGGGATTCTCCACGAGCAGTACTTC. Amino acids: CASSSWTSGILHEQYF.

The chain uses TRBV30 and TRBJ2-1, with D perhaps matching TRBD2 (6 bases). The germline V and J ends were trimmed by 6 bases and 6 bases, with 12 bases remaining between them. Per germline, CDR1 GTSNPN and CDR2 SVGIG (reference sequence). The CDR3 extends over 12 amino acids. CDR3 in DNA: TGTGCCTGCTCTCCAGCGGGCAATGAGCAGTTCTTC. Protein: CACSPAGNEQFF.

The gene calls are TRBV9 and TRBJ2-1, with D maybe TRBD1 (5 bases). The CDR3 runs to 14 residues. V lost 0 bases and J lost 4, with 8 bases in between. CDR1 is SGDLS and CDR2 is YYNGEE in the germline V gene. The CDR3 loop reads CASSVGGNYNEQFF. DNA for the CDR3: TGTGCCAGCAGCGTAGGGGGCAATTACAATGAGCAGTTCTTC.

The chain employs TRBV15 and TRBJ1-4, with D uncertain. Per the germline V gene, CDR1 is LNHNV and CDR2 is YYDKDF (reference sequence). This CDR3 comprises 14 residues. Trimming left V 5 bases short and J 7 bases short, with 14 bases between. The CDR3 spells CATSPLFQLEKLFF. In DNA form, the CDR3 reads TGTGCCACCAGCCCTCTATTCCAACTTGAAAAACTGTTTTTT.

The rearrangement uses TRBV2 and TRBJ2-5, with 8 bases that match TRBD1. TRBJ2-7 explains the end of the DNA better; the J call may be wrong. CDR1 and CDR2 from the germline V gene are SNHLY and FYNNEI. This CDR3 region has 13 residues. CDR3 in amino acids: CASSQTGDYEQYF. The CDR3 DNA reads as TGTGCCAGCAGTCAGACAGGGGACTACGAGCAGTACTTC.

This sequence joins TRBV6-5 and TRBJ1-5; D uncertain. V lost 0 bases to trimming and J lost 7 bases, with 7 bases between them. CDR1 is MNHEY and CDR2 is SVGAGI in the germline V gene. The CDR3 loop spans 13 amino acids. The CDR3 DNA reads TGTGCCAGCAGTTACTCGTATAGCCAGCCCCAGCATTTT. It is translated as CASSYSYSQPQHF.

The chain recombines TRBV18 with TRBJ2-2, with D maybe TRBD1 (5 bases). The germline V gene has CDR1 KGHSH and CDR2 LQKENI. The V end was cut by 1 base, the J end by 7 bases, with 13 bases between. The CDR3 runs 15 residues. Here the CDR3 reads CASSPLEGVNGELFF. The CDR3 nucleotides are TGTGCCAGCTCACCACTCGAAGGGGTAAACGGGGAGCTGTTTTTT.

This rearrangement joins TRBV6-6 to TRBJ2-1; 7 nucleotides align to TRBD2. The CDR3 extends over 16 amino acids. Per the germline V gene, CDR1 is MNHNY and CDR2 is SVGAGI (reference sequence). V dropped 0 bases and J dropped 7; count of bases not matched to a gene: 9. The CDR3, as DNA: TGTGCCAGCAGTTACTCGATGGGCGGGAGTGGGAATGAGCAGTTCTTC. Translated: CASSYSMGGSGNEQFF.

V gene TRBV19 combines with J gene TRBJ2-1, with D hard to call. The ends were cut back, 1 base at V and 10 bases at J, with 11 bases in the middle. The CDR3 consists of 13 residues. The V gene's germline CDR1 is LNHDA and CDR2 SQIVND (reference sequence). The CDR3 protein is CASSIGPEREQFF. CDR3 sequence (DNA): TGTGCCAGTAGTATAGGCCCTGAGCGAGAGCAGTTCTTC.

The chain carries TRBV6-5 and TRBJ2-1, with D hard to call. CDR3 length: 12 amino acids. Germline-derived CDR1 and CDR2 are MNHEY and SVGAGI. The V end lost 2 bases, the J end lost 8 bases, and 7 bases lay between the germline ends. The CDR3 region is CASSYGPYEQFF. CDR3 in DNA: TGTGCCAGCAGTTACGGCCCATATGAGCAGTTCTTC.

The CDR3 loop is CASSEGQGRADTQYF. CDR3 sequence (DNA): TGTGCCAGCAGTGAAGGACAGGGTCGGGCAGATACGCAGTATTTT. The rearrangement joins TRBV25-1 to TRBJ2-3; 8 positions match TRBD1. Trimming cost V 2 bases and J 4 bases; bases outside gene matches: 5. The CDR3 contains 15 residues. Per the germline V gene, CDR1 is MGHDK and CDR2 is SYGVNS.

CDR3 in DNA: TGTGCCTGGAGTGGGGGAGGCGGGCACGAGCAGTACTTC. It codes for CAWSGGGGHEQYF. This chain joins TRBV30 and TRBJ2-7; tentative D call: TRBD2 (6 bases). V lost 1 base, J lost 5 bases, and 12 bases lay in between. The CDR3 loop spans 13 amino acids. In germline, CDR1 is GTSNPN, CDR2 SVGIG (reference sequence).

This clone appeared a few times. The V and J genes are TRBV19 and TRBJ2-5; 7 bases are shared with TRBD2. The CDR3 totals 15 residues. With V trimmed by 3 bases and J by 3 bases, 7 bases remained unmatched. Germline V lookup: CDR1 LNHDA, CDR2 SQIVND (reference sequence). As DNA, the CDR3 is TGTGCCAGTAGTATCGGGGCTAGCGGAAAAGAGACCCAGTACTTC. Translating gives CASSIGASGKETQYF. The full variable domain, with the rest looked up from reference TRBV19 and TRBJ2-5, is DGGITQSPKYLFRKEGQNVTLSCEQNLNHDAMYWYRQDPGQGLRLIYYSQIVNDFQKGDIAEGYSVSREKKESFPLTVTSAQKNPTAFYLCASSIGASGKETQYFGPGTRLLVL.

The rearrangement joins TRBV19 to TRBJ1-5, with TRBD1 identical over 9 bases. The V gene end was trimmed by 7 bases and the J gene end by 0 bases; junction bases not matched to a gene: 4. Germline V gives CDR1 LNHDA, CDR2 SQIVND (reference sequence). CDR3 length: 15 residues. The CDR3 coding sequence is TGTGCCAGTAATCTGGGACAGGGTAGCAATCAGCCCCAGCATTTT. Amino acid sequence: CASNLGQGSNQPQHF.

The table lists this clone with a few counts. The V call is TRBV7-2, the J call TRBJ1-1, with D tentatively TRBD1 (6 bases). V lost 5 bases and J lost 11, with 18 bases in between. The length of the CDR3 is 13 residues. Germline loops: CDR1 SGHTA, CDR2 FQGNSA. In nucleotides, the CDR3 is TGTGCCAGCAGCCGAGACAGAAAGGGGGAGGCTTTCTTT. This encodes CASSRDRKGEAFF.

The chain joins TRBV10-2 to TRBJ1-5; a possible D gene is TRBD1 (5 bases). This CDR3 is built from 13 residues. Trimming cost V 8 bases and J 4 bases, with 12 bases left between them. Germline values: CDR1 WSHSY, CDR2 SAAADI. CDR3 DNA: TGCGCCAGCGGAGCAGGGTTAAATCAGCCCCAGCATTTT. It translates to CASGAGLNQPQHF.

The chain has TRBV7-9 and TRBJ2-1; 13 nucleotides line up with TRBD2. V trimming: 6 bases; J trimming: 6 bases; junction bases outside the gene matches: 5. CDR1 is SEHNR, CDR2 FQNEAQ, per germline (reference sequence). The CDR3 has 15 amino acids. The CDR3 protein is CASRRTSGSSNEQFF. CDR3 nucleotides: TGTGCCAGCAGACGGACTAGCGGGAGCTCCAATGAGCAGTTCTTC.

The chain couples TRBV2 to TRBJ2-5; 8 positions agree with TRBD1. The CDR3 runs to 13 residues. Germline-derived CDR1 and CDR2 are SNHLY and FYNNEI. With 6 bases clipped from V and 4 bases from J, the junction kept 4 bases outside the gene matches. CDR3 nucleotide sequence: TGTGCCAGCAGCCTCGACAGGGGAGAGACCCAGTACTTC. As protein: CASSLDRGETQYF.

The V call is TRBV11-2, the J call TRBJ2-3; D ambiguous. CDR3 length equals 15 residues. The V end was cut by 6 bases, the J end by 0 bases, with 13 bases between. Germline V gene sequence: CDR1 SGHAT, CDR2 FQNNGV. The CDR3 bases are TGTGCCAGCAGACCTCAGGATACTAGCACAGATACGCAGTATTTT. Translating it yields CASRPQDTSTDTQYF.

This chain links TRBV11-3 with TRBJ2-2; perhaps TRBD2 as D (7 bases). V was shortened by 5 bases and J by 8 bases, with 15 bases between the two germline ends. The CDR3 sequence is 14 residues long. Per the germline V gene, CDR1 is SGHNT and CDR2 is YENEEA. The CDR3 coding sequence is TGTGCCAGCAGCCTCGCGGGGGCCCAGGGGGAGCTGTTTTTT. This encodes CASSLAGAQGELFF.

This clone came up a few times. The V and J genes are TRBV9 and TRBJ2-7; possibly TRBD2 for D (6 bases). V lost 5 bases and J lost 6, with 18 bases in between. There are 14 residues in the CDR3. The germline CDR1 and CDR2 sequences are SGDLS and YYNGEE. This CDR3 is CASSLSQGLTEQYF. The CDR3 DNA reads as TGTGCCAGCAGTTTGTCTCAAGGACTAACCGAGCAGTACTTC. Looking up the rest from reference TRBV9 and TRBJ2-7 gives the full variable domain: DSGVTQTPKHLITATGQRVTLRCSPRSGDLSVYWYQQSLDQGLQFLIQYYNGEERAKGNILERFSAQQFPDLHSELNLSSLELGDSALYFCASSLSQGLTEQYFGPGTRLTVT.

Details on this clone: The identical CDR3 is also encoded by other nucleotide sequences in the sample. This chain connects TRBV18 to TRBJ2-7; unclear D gene. This CDR3 has 12 amino acids. V lost 3 bases and J lost 1, with 4 bases in between. The germline CDR1 and CDR2 sequences are KGHSH and LQKENI. CDR3 nucleotide sequence: TGTGCCAGCTCACCGAGTTCCTACGAGCAGTACTTC. Its protein is CASSPSSYEQYF.

V is TRBV18 and J is TRBJ2-2, with TRBD2 as a possible D gene (5 bases). The CDR3 has 17 residues. Germline loops: CDR1 KGHSH, CDR2 LQKENI. Trimming pared 1 base from V and 4 bases from J, leaving 16 bases between. CDR3 DNA: TGTGCCAGCTCACCACTGAGGTCGGGGAGTTTCACCGGGGAGCTGTTTTTT. Translation gives CASSPLRSGSFTGELFF.

This clone occurred once. J is TRBJ2-1 and V is TRBV30; 11 positions match TRBD2. The V segment lost 0 bases and the J segment 5 bases; nucleotides outside the gene matches: 3. CDR1 is GTSNPN and CDR2 is SVGIG in the germline V gene (reference sequence). The CDR3 sequence is 15 residues long. CDR3 amino acids: CAWSVLLAGDNEQFF. Here the CDR3 DNA reads TGTGCCTGGAGTGTACTACTAGCGGGAGACAATGAGCAGTTCTTC.

The rearrangement links TRBV6-1 to TRBJ1-5; the D gene is possibly TRBD1 (5 bases). Between the trimmed V and J ends, which lost 4 bases and 4 bases, there was a span of 14 bases. Germline V lookup: CDR1 MNHNS, CDR2 SASEGT. The CDR3 sequence is 15 residues long. This CDR3 reads CASSAFGGGNQPQHF. The CDR3 coding sequence is TGTGCCAGCAGTGCCTTCGGGGGAGGTAATCAGCCCCAGCATTTT.

The rearrangement links TRBV7-9 to TRBJ2-7; possible D gene TRBD1, 6 bases. This CDR3 has 14 residues. Per the germline V gene, CDR1 is SEHNR and CDR2 is FQNEAQ (reference sequence). V was pared by 1 base and J by 3 bases, with 10 bases between. As DNA, the CDR3 is TGTGCCAGCAGCTTAGGTGGGGGACACTACGAGCAGTACTTC. Amino acids: CASSLGGGHYEQYF. The entire variable domain, with the rest obtained from reference TRBV7-9 and TRBJ2-7, is as follows: DTGVSQNPRHKITKRGQNVTFRCDPISEHNRLYWYRQTLGQGPEFLTYFQNEAQLEKSRLLSDRFSAERPKGSFSTLEIQRTEQGDSAMYLCASSLGGGHYEQYFGPGTRLTVT.

This rearrangement joins TRBV27 to TRBJ2-2; 8 bases align to TRBD1. V lost 3 bases and J lost 5; bases outside the gene matches: 5. Germline lookup yields CDR1 MNHEY and CDR2 SMNVEV (reference sequence). The CDR3 runs to 15 residues. The CDR3: CASSFARGRTGELFF. The CDR3, as DNA: TGTGCCAGCAGTTTTGCCAGGGGGCGAACCGGGGAGCTGTTTTTT.

The chain employs TRBV5-6 and TRBJ2-3; 7 bases map to TRBD1. CDR1 and CDR2 from the germline V gene are SGHDT and YYEEEE. This CDR3 has 16 amino acids. Losses at the gene ends were 1 base for V and 6 bases for J; bases not matched to a gene: 11. The CDR3 sequence is CASSLWRRGGRDTQYF. CDR3 nucleotides: TGTGCCAGCAGCTTGTGGAGGAGAGGGGGCCGGGATACGCAGTATTTT.

V and J are TRBV5-1 and TRBJ1-1; TRBD1 agrees at 9 bases. The CDR3 has 14 residues. The ends lost 4 bases at V and 7 bases at J; junction bases unmatched: 8. The germline CDR1 and CDR2 sequences are SGHRS and YFSETQ. The CDR3 loop reads CASSITPGQGEAFF. CDR3 nucleotides: TGCGCCAGCAGCATTACTCCGGGACAGGGTGAAGCTTTCTTT.

This chain uses TRBV14 with TRBJ2-6; maybe TRBD1 (5 bases). The germline V and J ends were trimmed by 0 bases and 2 bases, with 14 bases remaining between them. The V gene's germline CDR1 is SGHDN and CDR2 FVKESK. CDR3 length equals 18 residues. The CDR3 DNA sequence: TGTGCCAGCAGCCAAGAAGAGTTGGGGCTCGCTGGGGCCAACGTCCTGACTTTC. This gives the protein CASSQEELGLAGANVLTF.